The next 25 T cell receptor beta chains were all read from a single sample in a study of blood T cell repertoires in COVID-19. Sequencing was performed with immunoSEQ multiplex PCR; in TCRdb, only in-frame clones are kept and a portion is missing. The table has about 240,000 clones, about four fifths seen once. The sequencing input was peripheral blood. Receptors were obtained from a woman of 80 years or more with acute or convalescent COVID-19.

This clone was detected only a few times. The chain recombines TRBV27 with TRBJ1-2; D not certain. Germline assignment: CDR1 MNHEY and CDR2 SMNVEV (reference sequence). The V end was cut by 5 bases, the J end by 4 bases, with 11 bases between. The CDR3 has 13 residues. In DNA, the CDR3 is TGTGCCAGCAGTACCTCCCTACGCTATGGCTACACCTTC. Translated, it gives CASSTSLRYGYTF.

V and J are TRBV3-1 (or the pseudogene TRBV3-2) and TRBJ1-5, with D possibly TRBD1 on 6 matching bases. This CDR3 has 14 amino acids. The germline gives CDR1 LGHDT, CDR2 YNNKEL (reference sequence). The V end was cut by 7 bases, the J end by 6 bases, with 16 bases between. The CDR3: CASTTVVGGQPQHF. CDR3 sequence (DNA): TGTGCCAGCACCACGGTAGTAGGGGGTCAGCCCCAGCATTTT.

The chain employs TRBV7-9 and TRBJ2-5; TRBD2 agrees at 8 bases. The CDR3 extends over 15 amino acids. The germline gives CDR1 SEHNR, CDR2 FQNEAQ (reference sequence). J gave up 3 bases and V 5 bases, and 8 bases lay outside the gene matches. CDR3 region: CASSPGGGREETQYF. The CDR3 DNA sequence: TGTGCCAGCAGCCCGGGGGGGGGCCGGGAAGAGACCCAGTACTTC. The full variable domain, with the rest looked up from reference TRBV7-9 and TRBJ2-5, is DTGVSQNPRHKITKRGQNVTFRCDPISEHNRLYWYRQTLGQGPEFLTYFQNEAQLEKSRLLSDRFSAERPKGSFSTLEIQRTEQGDSAMYLCASSPGGGREETQYFGPGTRLLVL.

The gene calls are TRBV12-5 and TRBJ1-1, with 7 bases that match TRBD1. CDR1 and CDR2 from the germline V gene are LGHNT and FRNRAP. The trim removed 0 bases at V and 4 bases at J, leaving 5 bases unmatched. The CDR3 extends over 15 amino acids. The CDR3, as DNA: TGTGCTAGTGGTTTGGTACAGGGGAGATCCACTGAAGCTTTCTTT. It codes for CASGLVQGRSTEAFF.

This clone has just a few counts. The chain recombines TRBV2 with TRBJ1-6; D might be TRBD1 (6 bases). Germline V gene data show CDR1 as SNHLY and CDR2 as FYNNEI. The V gene lost 1 base and the J gene lost 7 bases, with 11 bases spanning the gap. The CDR3 runs to 15 residues. The CDR3 nucleotides read TGTGCCAGCAGTGAAGAAGGGCAGGGGAATTCACCCCTCCACTTT. Translation gives CASSEEGQGNSPLHF. Together with reference TRBV2 and TRBJ1-6, the CDR3 gives the full variable domain: EPEVTQTPSHQVTQMGQEVILRCVPISNHLYFYWYRQILGQKVEFLVSFYNNEISEKSEIFDDQFSVERPDGSNFTLKIRSTKLEDSAMYFCASSEEGQGNSPLHFGNGTRLTVT.

The chain has TRBV19 and TRBJ2-6; D is unclear. V was cut by 5 bases and J by 4 bases, with 9 bases left in between. CDR1 and CDR2 (germline): LNHDA, SQIVND (reference sequence). The CDR3 has 14 residues. CDR3 DNA: TGTGCCAGTAGTTCTTTCTCGGGGGCCAACGTCCTGACTTTC. Translating it yields CASSSFSGANVLTF.

The rearrangement links TRBV7-2 to TRBJ2-3; TRBD2 matches 12 bases. Unmatched junction bases numbered 8, after V lost 4 bases and J lost 6 bases. Germline CDR1 is SGHTA and CDR2 is FQGNSA. CDR3 length: 16 residues. The CDR3 bases are TGTGCCAGCAGCTCCAGACTAGCGGGGGTGGTGGATACGCAGTATTTT. Amino acids: CASSSRLAGVVDTQYF.

This chain links TRBV11-2 with TRBJ1-5; perhaps TRBD1 as D (5 bases). The CDR3 contains 15 residues. V was cut by 5 bases and J by 7 bases, with 18 bases left in between. Germline lookup yields CDR1 SGHAT and CDR2 FQNNGV. CDR3 sequence reads: CASSRSGQGGQPQHF. The CDR3 coding sequence is TGTGCCAGCAGCCGCAGCGGGCAGGGAGGACAGCCCCAGCATTTT.

The chain joins TRBV24-1 to TRBJ2-3; the match to TRBD2 covers 11 bases. The V gene's germline CDR1 is KGHDR and CDR2 SFDVKD. The trim removed 12 bases at V and 2 bases at J, leaving 9 bases unmatched. This CDR3 contains 15 residues. CDR3: CASATSGGLTDTQYF. The CDR3 bases are TGTGCCTCCGCAACTAGCGGGGGACTCACAGATACGCAGTATTTT.

The V gene is TRBV19, the J gene TRBJ1-5, with D tentatively TRBD1 (6 bases). Germline CDR1 and CDR2: LNHDA and SQIVND (reference sequence). The CDR3 length is 14 residues. Trimming took off 0 bases at V and 11 bases at J, with 14 bases between the two ends. CDR3 nucleotides: TGTGCCAGTAGTATAGACAGGGGAAGTTGGTCCCAGCATTTT. Its translation: CASSIDRGSWSQHF. Looking up the rest from reference TRBV19 and TRBJ1-5 gives the full variable domain: DGGITQSPKYLFRKEGQNVTLSCEQNLNHDAMYWYRQDPGQGLRLIYYSQIVNDFQKGDIAEGYSVSREKKESFPLTVTSAQKNPTAFYLCASSIDRGSWSQHFGDGTRLSIL.

J is TRBJ2-1 and V is TRBV7-6, with D possibly being TRBD1 (5 bases). Looked up from germline, CDR1 is SGHVS and CDR2 is FNYEAQ. V lost 4 bases and J 0 bases, leaving 13 bases between the germline ends. The CDR3 spans 16 residues. The CDR3 DNA follows: TGTGCCAGCAGCTCCGACAGCGTGGCCTCCTACAATGAGCAGTTCTTC. Residues: CASSSDSVASYNEQFF.

This clone was seen a handful of times. The DNA of the CDR3 is TGTGCCAGCAGTGCTAGCGGGGGGGCCTCCTACAATGAGCAGTTCTTC. Its protein product is CASSASGGASYNEQFF. The rearrangement uses TRBV6-1 and TRBJ2-1; 12 bases line up with TRBD2. The CDR3 length is 16 residues. CDR1 is MNHNS, CDR2 SASEGT, per germline. V was pared by 4 bases and J by 0 bases, with 1 base of the junction left unmatched.

This clone was detected a few times. The rearrangement links TRBV2 to TRBJ2-7, with D maybe TRBD2 (6 bases). V was cut by 3 bases and J by 7 bases, with 13 bases left in between. CDR1 and CDR2 (germline): SNHLY, FYNNEI. The CDR3 contains 13 residues. The CDR3 loop is CASSEVNGGEQYF. In DNA, the CDR3 is TGTGCCAGCAGTGAGGTCAATGGGGGGGAGCAGTACTTC.

A few counts support this clone. Within the sample, other DNA sequences also encode this same CDR3. The chain joins TRBV2 to TRBJ2-1; weak D call: TRBD1 (6 bases). Germline CDR1 is SNHLY and CDR2 is FYNNEI. The CDR3 is 12 amino acids. V was shortened by 5 bases and J by 8 bases, with 10 bases between the two germline ends. As DNA, the CDR3 is TGTGCCAGCAGTTTACAGGGCTATGAGCAGTTCTTC. The encoded protein is CASSLQGYEQFF.

This clone was observed a handful of times. This chain joins TRBV21-1 and TRBJ1-1. TRBV21-1 is classified as a pseudogene. The CDR3 is made up of 11 amino acids. CDR3 coding DNA: TGTGCCAGCAGCAAATTTTCTAAAGCTTTCTTT. Protein sequence: CASSKFSKAFF.

To note about this clone: This CDR3 is also generated by other DNA sequences in the sample. The chain is built from TRBV28 and TRBJ1-5, with a weak D call TRBD1 (5 bases). Trimming cost V 7 bases and J 5 bases, with 9 bases left between them. There are 12 residues in the CDR3. CDR1 MDHEN and CDR2 SYDVKM come from the germline V gene. The CDR3 here is CASTWGDQPQHF. The DNA of the CDR3 is TGTGCCAGCACTTGGGGGGATCAGCCCCAGCATTTT.

The count of this clone is one. The gene calls are TRBV19 and TRBJ1-1, with D tentatively TRBD1 (5 bases). Germline CDR1 and CDR2: LNHDA and SQIVND (reference sequence). The CDR3 has 14 residues. V lost 5 bases and J 6 bases, leaving 16 bases between the germline ends. The CDR3 sequence is CASSPGVAISEAFF. The DNA for the CDR3 is TGTGCCAGTAGTCCGGGGGTGGCGATCTCTGAAGCTTTCTTT.

The V gene is TRBV5-4, the J gene TRBJ2-5; D unresolved. The CDR3 covers 14 residues. Germline CDR1 is SGHNT and CDR2 is YYREEE (reference sequence). The V end was cut by 2 bases, the J end by 0 bases, with 8 bases between. The CDR3 DNA sequence: TGTGCCAGCAGCTTTGGGCAGAACCAAGAGACCCAGTACTTC. Amino acid sequence: CASSFGQNQETQYF.

J is TRBJ1-2 and V is TRBV5-1; 7 bases line up with TRBD1. The CDR3 is 14 residues long. V gave up 3 bases and J gave up 14 bases; unmatched junction bases: 16. Germline V lookup: CDR1 SGHRS, CDR2 YFSETQ. The CDR3 region has the DNA TGCGCCAGCAGCTCTAACCCCGGACAGGTGGCTTATACCTTC. It yields the protein CASSSNPGQVAYTF.

In this sample, this clone turned up once. Here the CDR3 reads CASSPRRAPLVGFF. The CDR3 bases are TGTGCCAGCAGCCCCCGCAGGGCCCCCCTGGTGGGGTTCTTC. The chain has TRBV21-1 and TRBJ2-1; the D segment call TRBD1 is taken from the table without a DNA check. TRBV21-1 is classified as a pseudogene. This CDR3 has 14 residues.

This clone was seen only once. The V and J genes are TRBV19 and TRBJ1-4, with a weak D call TRBD1 (5 bases). Germline V gene lookup returns CDR1 LNHDA and CDR2 SQIVND (reference sequence). The CDR3 is 15 amino acids. The V and J ends lost 2 bases and 3 bases respectively, with 10 bases between them. This CDR3 reads CASSINRGANEKLFF. The CDR3 DNA follows: TGTGCCAGTAGTATAAACCGGGGGGCTAATGAAAAACTGTTTTTT.

The V gene is TRBV5-1, the J gene TRBJ2-5; 7 positions match TRBD1. Germline-derived CDR1 and CDR2 are SGHRS and YFSETQ. With 0 bases clipped from V and 5 bases from J, the junction kept 4 bases outside the gene matches. The CDR3 sequence is 14 residues long. CDR3 sequence: CASSLEGGAETQYF. CDR3 nucleotide sequence: TGCGCCAGCAGCTTGGAAGGGGGCGCGGAGACCCAGTACTTC.

The V gene is TRBV6-1, the J gene TRBJ2-5; D uncertain. Trimming removed 3 bases at V and 5 bases at J, with 13 bases between. This CDR3 has 14 amino acids. Per the germline V gene, CDR1 is MNHNS and CDR2 is SASEGT. The CDR3 nucleotides read TGTGCCAGCAGTGAGAGGCGGTCCGGGGAGACCCAGTACTTC. It is translated as CASSERRSGETQYF.

The V call is TRBV7-9, the J call TRBJ2-3; 8 bases match TRBD1. After removal of 1 base from V and 4 bases from J, the junction contained 4 bases not matched to a gene. The CDR3 consists of 15 residues. Germline V lookup: CDR1 SEHNR, CDR2 FQNEAQ (reference sequence). The DNA of the CDR3 is TGTGCCAGCAGCTTAGGGACAGGGTCGGCAGATACGCAGTATTTT. It codes for CASSLGTGSADTQYF.

The J gene is TRBJ1-6, the V gene TRBV5-1, with TRBD1 matching 7 bases. The V and J ends lost 4 bases and 4 bases, in that order; junction bases with no gene match: 5. The CDR3 loop spans 15 amino acids. Looked up from germline, CDR1 is SGHRS and CDR2 is YFSETQ. The CDR3 DNA reads as TGCGCCAGCAGCCCGGAGACAGGGTATAATTCACCCCTCCACTTT. This gives the protein CASSPETGYNSPLHF.